This TCR beta chain was captured by sequencing in a study of OX40 agonist ivuxolimab in advanced cancers. Study-level information: Ivuxolimab, an antibody acting as an agonist of OX40 (CD134), was used to treat patients.

Remarks on this clone: Its antigen is not known.

Autoimmune disease history or systemic immunosuppression excluded patients. This CDR3 region has 15 residues. V gave up 1 base and J gave up 4 bases, with 11 bases separating them. Looked up from germline, CDR1 is SGHAT and CDR2 is FQNNGV. Whole-study results and caveats: Expanded clones were, on average, more numerous in CD8+ T cells than in CD4+. Low normalized T-cell clonal expansion also characterized some of the nonresponders.

The assay was immunoSEQ multiplex PCR, and TCRdb's table has in-frame clones only and misses some. The profile shows some 60,000 clones, more than 85% of them singletons. The receptor was isolated from an adult with an advanced solid tumor such as melanoma, head and neck, liver or kidney cancer. The material sequenced was CD4+ or CD8+ T cells sorted from blood, taken in a trial of the OX40 agonist ivuxolimab. V is TRBV11-2 and J is TRBJ2-1, with D perhaps TRBD2 (6 bases). The CDR3 protein is CASSLALAIYNEQFF. The CDR3 coding sequence is TGTGCCAGCAGCTTAGCACTAGCCATTTACAATGAGCAGTTCTTC.